What follows are 21 T cell receptor beta chains derived from one specimen sequenced in a study of CD8 T cells in Susac syndrome. The RNA, about 0.45 to 1 ug, was put through reverse transcription using random hexamers. TCRdb used MiXCR to reprocess the immunoSEQ multiplex PCR reads, holding one entry per CDR3 protein. This table has 140,000 or so distinct CDR3 sequences, roughly 94% appearing once. The sample taken for sequencing was CD4+ T cells from PBMCs. Source of these receptors: a human donor in good health.

This clonotype was seen a handful of times. This chain's CDR3 is CASSVLASGAANEQYF. The CDR3 nucleotides read TGTGCCAGCAGCGTTTTGGCTAGCGGAGCTGCTAACGAGCAGTACTTC. The chain joins TRBV9 to TRBJ2-7, with TRBD2 matching 7 bases. V lost 2 bases to trimming and J lost 5 bases; unmatched junction nucleotides: 13. The CDR3 is 16 amino acids. Germline-derived CDR1 and CDR2 are SGDLS and YYNGEE.

The chain employs TRBV20-1 and TRBJ2-5; perhaps TRBD2 as D (5 bases). V was cut by 1 base and J by 0 bases, with 15 bases left in between. Germline CDR1 and CDR2: DFQATT and SNEGSKA (reference sequence). The CDR3 runs 16 residues. CDR3 in amino acids: CSARVGADLYQETQYF. In DNA, the CDR3 is TGCAGTGCTAGAGTGGGAGCGGACCTGTACCAAGAGACCCAGTACTTC.

The chain carries TRBV3-1 and TRBJ1-1; 7 bases line up with TRBD1. J gave up 6 bases and V 5 bases, and 9 bases lay outside the gene matches. Germline-derived CDR1 and CDR2 are LGHDT and YNNKEL (reference sequence). CDR3 size: 14 residues. The CDR3 DNA sequence: TGTGCCAGCAGCGTACGACAGGGTTTCGCTGAAGCTTTCTTT. Amino acid sequence: CASSVRQGFAEAFF. The entire variable domain, with the rest obtained from reference TRBV3-1 and TRBJ1-1, is as follows: DTAVSQTPKYLVTQMGNDKSIKCEQNLGHDTMYWYKQDSKKFLKIMFSYNNKELIINETVPNRFSPKSPDKAHLNLHINSLELGDSAVYFCASSVRQGFAEAFFGQGTRLTVV.

This chain joins TRBV27 and TRBJ2-3; no clear D. The germline V gene has CDR1 MNHEY and CDR2 SMNVEV (reference sequence). This CDR3 has 15 amino acids. Trimming took off 5 bases at V and 1 base at J, with 13 bases between the two ends. CDR3 DNA: TGTGCCAGCAGTGCCGTAGTGGTCGGCACAGATACGCAGTATTTT. Translated, it gives CASSAVVVGTDTQYF.

This chain links TRBV29-1 with TRBJ1-1; D is possibly TRBD1 (6 bases). The CDR3 has 14 amino acids. Germline V gene sequence: CDR1 SQVTM, CDR2 ANQGSEA. Trimming stripped 7 bases from V and 0 bases from J, with 15 bases between. The CDR3: CSATRTAMNTEAFF. Written as DNA, the CDR3 is TGCAGCGCCACACGGACAGCAATGAACACTGAAGCTTTCTTT. Complete variable domain (other parts from reference TRBV29-1 and TRBJ1-1): SAVISQKPSRDICQRGTSLTIQCQVDSQVTMMFWYRQQPGQSLTLIATANQGSEATYESGFVIDKFPISRPNLTFSTLTVSNMSPEDSSIYLCSATRTAMNTEAFFGQGTRLTVV.

The chain joins TRBV10-3 to TRBJ1-5; D might be TRBD1 (6 bases). This CDR3 has 15 residues. V lost 0 bases and J 7 bases, leaving 13 bases between the germline ends. Germline loops: CDR1 ENHRY, CDR2 SYGVKD. The CDR3 spells CAISESVGAGQPQHF. CDR3 DNA: TGTGCCATCAGTGAGTCGGTGGGGGCAGGACAGCCCCAGCATTTT.

The chain recombines TRBV19 with TRBJ1-2, with TRBD1 identical over 9 bases. This CDR3 is 13 amino acids long. Germline-derived CDR1 and CDR2 are LNHDA and SQIVND (reference sequence). Trimming removed 5 bases from V and 7 bases from J; junction bases left unmatched: 5. CDR3 in amino acids: CASSLRDRVGYTF. The CDR3 nucleotides read TGTGCCAGTAGTCTCCGGGACAGGGTTGGCTACACCTTC.

The V gene is TRBV27, the J gene TRBJ2-7; 8 bases fit TRBD1. Germline CDR1 MNHEY, CDR2 SMNVEV (reference sequence). CDR3 length equals 17 residues. J gave up 2 bases and V 7 bases, and 16 bases lay outside the gene matches. CDR3 nucleotides: TGTGCCAGCATCCTCTTTGAGGCAGGGGGCCATACCTACGAGCAGTACTTC. Its translation: CASILFEAGGHTYEQYF.

The chain employs TRBV10-3 and TRBJ2-7; TRBD2 matches at 10 bases. CDR3 length: 14 residues. The J segment lost 1 base and the V segment lost 9 bases, leaving 6 bases of the junction unmatched. Germline V gene data show CDR1 as ENHRY and CDR2 as SYGVKD. The CDR3 bases are TGTGCCATGGCCGGGACTAGCGCTTCCTACGAGCAGTACTTC. Its protein product is CAMAGTSASYEQYF.

The chain recombines TRBV9 with TRBJ1-2; D not resolved. Germline V gene data show CDR1 as SGDLS and CDR2 as YYNGEE. The CDR3 runs to 12 residues. Trimming removed 4 bases from V and 8 bases from J, with 12 bases in between. The CDR3 DNA reads TGTGCCAGCAGCCGATCCCCAGCCGGCTACACCTTC. It specifies CASSRSPAGYTF.

The V call is TRBV5-1, the J call TRBJ2-2, with D maybe TRBD2 (5 bases). CDR1 and CDR2 (germline): SGHRS, YFSETQ. CDR3 length: 16 residues. With 5 bases removed from V and 0 bases from J, the gap between germline ends came to 14 bases. CDR3 sequence: CASSMDWRANTGELFF. The CDR3 DNA reads TGCGCCAGCAGTATGGACTGGCGGGCGAACACCGGGGAGCTGTTTTTT.

V gene TRBV29-1 combines with J gene TRBJ2-5, with D possibly TRBD2 on 5 matching bases. V was shortened by 7 bases and J by 5 bases, with 14 bases between the two germline ends. There are 12 residues in the CDR3. Germline CDR1 is SQVTM and CDR2 is ANQGSEA. CDR3 residues: CSAKLAWETQYF. The CDR3 region has the DNA TGCAGCGCTAAGTTAGCGTGGGAGACCCAGTACTTC.

The chain couples TRBV28 to TRBJ1-2; no definite D call. The CDR3 spans 14 residues. Trimming took off 6 bases at V and 5 bases at J, with 16 bases between the two ends. Germline V gene lookup returns CDR1 MDHEN and CDR2 SYDVKM. The CDR3 nucleotides are TGTGCCAGCAGCCCTACCCCGGACCTTTATGGCTACACCTTC. It codes for CASSPTPDLYGYTF.

This sequence joins TRBV12-3 or TRBV12-4 and TRBJ1-1, with D perhaps TRBD1 (5 bases). Deletions cut 1 base from V and 7 bases from J, with 10 bases between. The CDR3 runs 13 residues. CDR3 protein: CASSLVGTVEAFF. Written as DNA, the CDR3 is TGTGCCAGCAGTTTAGTGGGGACGGTTGAAGCTTTCTTT.

This clonotype appeared once. The rearrangement joins TRBV9 to TRBJ1-1; a weak D match, TRBD1 (6 bases). V was cut by 0 bases and J by 0 bases, with 12 bases left in between. This CDR3 contains 16 residues. Germline CDR1 reads SGDLS; CDR2 reads YYNGEE. The CDR3 coding sequence is TGTGCCAGCAGCGTAGGGCAGGGGAGGTTGAACACTGAAGCTTTCTTT. This codes for CASSVGQGRLNTEAFF. Based on the CDR3 plus reference TRBV9 and TRBJ1-1, the full variable domain is DSGVTQTPKHLITATGQRVTLRCSPRSGDLSVYWYQQSLDQGLQFLIQYYNGEERAKGNILERFSAQQFPDLHSELNLSSLELGDSALYFCASSVGQGRLNTEAFFGQGTRLTVV.

The CDR3, as DNA: TGTGCCAGCAGCTTAGTTGGGGGGGCCAAAAAAGACAATGAGCAGTTCTTC. This sequence encodes CASSLVGGAKKDNEQFF. The rearrangement links TRBV7-9 to TRBJ2-1; a weak D match, TRBD2 (7 bases). Deletions cut 1 base from V and 5 bases from J, with 18 bases between. CDR1 SEHNR and CDR2 FQNEAQ come from the germline V gene (reference sequence). This CDR3 is 17 amino acids long.

This clonotype occurred once. This chain joins TRBV20-1 and TRBJ2-7, with D possibly matching TRBD2 (5 bases). The CDR3 has 14 residues. Germline lookup yields CDR1 DFQATT and CDR2 SNEGSKA (reference sequence). The germline V and J ends were trimmed by 3 bases and 3 bases, with 15 bases remaining between them. The chain's CDR3 is CSARDPRGYYEQYF. DNA of the CDR3: TGCAGTGCTAGGGACCCACGGGGTTACTACGAGCAGTACTTC.

The CDR3 DNA reads as TGCGCCAGCAGATCGGGACAGGGGGCCGACGAGCAGTACTTC. It encodes CASRSGQGADEQYF. The genes are TRBV5-1 and TRBJ2-7, with TRBD1 matching 12 bases. From germline, CDR1 is SGHRS and CDR2 YFSETQ. The trim removed 5 bases at V and 5 bases at J, leaving 5 bases unmatched. This CDR3 has 14 amino acids.

V usage is TRBV30 and J usage is TRBJ1-3; 7 nucleotides align to TRBD1. Germline assignment: CDR1 GTSNPN and CDR2 SVGIG (reference sequence). The CDR3 is made up of 15 amino acids. V lost 4 bases and J lost 4; bases outside the gene matches: 10. The CDR3 spells CAWNYNDRDGNTIYF. The CDR3 DNA reads TGTGCCTGGAATTACAACGACAGGGACGGAAACACCATATATTTT.

This sequence joins TRBV5-1 and TRBJ2-7; TRBD1 matches at 11 bases. CDR3 length equals 14 residues. J gave up 3 bases and V 3 bases, and 2 bases lay outside the gene matches. In germline, CDR1 is SGHRS, CDR2 YFSETQ. The CDR3 sequence: CASSWGTGGYEQYF. The CDR3 DNA reads TGCGCCAGCAGCTGGGGGACAGGGGGCTACGAGCAGTACTTC.

This clonotype came up once. The chain is built from TRBV2 and TRBJ2-4, with TRBD2 as a possible D gene (5 bases). V lost 7 bases and J 0 bases, leaving 13 bases between the germline ends. Germline loops: CDR1 SNHLY, CDR2 FYNNEI. The CDR3 sequence is 15 residues long. CDR3 amino acids: CASIEEALAKNIQYF. CDR3 nucleotides: TGTGCCAGCATCGAGGAGGCTCTAGCCAAAAACATTCAGTACTTC.